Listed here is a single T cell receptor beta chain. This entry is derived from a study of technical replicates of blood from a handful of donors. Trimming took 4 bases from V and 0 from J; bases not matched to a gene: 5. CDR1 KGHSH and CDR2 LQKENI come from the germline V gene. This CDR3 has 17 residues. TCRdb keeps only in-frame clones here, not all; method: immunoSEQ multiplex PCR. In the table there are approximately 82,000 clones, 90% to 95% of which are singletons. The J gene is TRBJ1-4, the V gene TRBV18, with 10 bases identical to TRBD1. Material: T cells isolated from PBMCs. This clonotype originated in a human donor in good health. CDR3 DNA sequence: TGTGCCAGCTCACTACTGGGACAGGGGACAACTAATGAAAAACTGTTTTTT. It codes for CASSLLGQGTTNEKLFF.